The clone carrying this TCR beta chain was recorded only once. The data originate from a study of CD8 T cells in Susac syndrome. The V gene lost 4 bases and the J gene lost 0 bases, with 14 bases spanning the gap. This CDR3 spans 16 amino acids. Germline V CDR1 and CDR2: SGDLS, YYNGEE. CD8+ and CD4+ T cells from blood underwent TCR beta sequencing. Random hexamers were used to reverse transcribe the RNA input (0.5 to 1 ug). Amplification of the TCR beta CDR3 was carried out by immunoSEQ multiplex PCR, which spanned a total of 54 Vbeta and 13 Jbeta segments. TCRdb recomputed calls from the immunoSEQ multiplex PCR reads with MiXCR, one row per CDR3 protein. Counted here are some 100,000 distinct CDR3 sequences, 90% to 95% occurring once; the ten biggest clones make up just under 0.095%.

The TCR was taken from a human donor with multiple sclerosis. The V gene is TRBV9, the J gene TRBJ2-1, with a weak D call TRBD1 (5 bases). The sequencing sample was made of CD4+ T cells from PBMCs. CDR3: CASSTGDWYSYNEQFF. As DNA, the CDR3 is TGTGCCAGCAGCACAGGAGACTGGTACTCCTACAATGAGCAGTTCTTC.